This T cell receptor beta chain was observed in a study of shared clonotypes between healthy human individuals (TCRdb year 2020). Background on the whole study: The cohort included a few men and two women between 18 and 49 years of age. Leukapheresis yielded between about 0.94 and 10 billion PBMCs per donor. To estimate repertoire size and how much clonotypes are shared between individuals, the study performed deep sequencing of blood TCR repertoires from about five healthy adults. For each donor, CD4 naive and CD4 memory were each given three plates, CD8 naive was given two plates, and CD8 memory was given one plate. To increase sequencing depth and limit assay-specific biases, different laboratories used diverse techniques to prepare libraries and sequence TCR repertoires.

TCR CDR3 regions were amplified from genomic DNA by multiplex PCR using the deep immunoSEQ assay. For each cell subset, the extracted genomic DNA was distributed evenly across all wells of several immunoSEQ 96-well plates, and each plate served as one replicate. For sorted subsets, 200 ng of genomic DNA, equivalent to some 33,000 T cell genomes, went into each replicate PCR. The purified libraries were quantified using a Qubit 3.0 fluorometer, sized with a Bioanalyzer 2100, and then quantified again using the KAPA Library Quantification kit. Every immunoSEQ 96-well plate was sequenced on a separate single-read 150-cycle Illumina NextSeq 550 flow cell. The published analysis was carried out like this. Because the immunoSEQ output held only junctional sequences and lacked quality scores, the filtering could not match the filtering applied to full-length reads. Sequences were annotated with PyIR, a Python wrapper for IgBLAST v1.9, and V/J genes and CDR3 were assigned using IMGT germline references. Reads were removed for weak V/J assignments (E-value above 1e-6), missing CDR3, stop codons, out-of-frame junctions, or ambiguous translated residues. V3J clonotypes were defined by identical inferred V gene, J gene, and CDR3 amino acid sequence. Percentage overlap between repertoires was calculated by dividing the number of shared unique clonotypes by the size of the smaller repertoire. RTK rarefaction, the Chao1 estimator, and Recon v2.1 estimates of unobserved clonotypes were used to assess repertoire richness. For all TCRbeta clonotypes obtained by the gDNA method from a few donors, generation probabilities were computed with OLGA. TCRdb obtained this table from immuneACCESS and retained in-frame rearrangements with V and J assigned. These tables miss some clones; where compared with another copy, unresolved V genes account for less than half of the shortfall, and the remainder is unexplained. V and J calls and clone size are as listed in that table; D and trimming were resolved from the DNA. This sample is represented by more than 2 million clones; roughly 94% of them were singletons. The top ten clonotypes cover 0.1% to 0.15% of the sample.

Overall study results and their limits: Across a few donors, roughly 5.1% of naive CD4, roughly 3.4% of naive CD8, about 2% of memory CD4, and about 0.4% of memory CD8 clonotypes were shared. Based on pairwise subsampling, the degree of clonotype sharing among donors was expected to be affected by sequencing depth. Only blood was sampled, and tissue TCR repertoires likely differ from those in blood. The genetic and exposure-history diversity represented was limited by the small number of donors. Naive subsets generally had larger estimated clonotype richness than memory subsets. Rarefaction of sorted-subset datasets indicated incomplete sequencing despite the large sequencing depth. Higher generation probabilities were observed for clonotypes shared by all four sorted-subset donors than for non-shared clonotypes.

Healthy HIV-negative adults with no recently reported acute infections or vaccinations were included as donors. Every donor was a Caucasian adult living in Nashville, Tennessee, USA. Magnetic negative selection was used to enrich CD4+ T cells, after which naive cells were positively selected on CD45RA and the negative fraction became the memory subset. After blood collection by leukapheresis, PBMCs were isolated using Ficoll-Histopaque density gradient centrifugation and then cryopreserved in the vapor phase of liquid nitrogen. Analytical flow cytometry was used to check the purity and quantity of every magnetically sorted T cell population. Genomic DNA was isolated from each sorted fraction and quantified by UV absorbance on a Nanodrop 2000c. Remarks on this clone: The antigen it binds to is not known. Base qualities are not at hand, and no much larger clone is one base apart.

Material: naive CD4+ T cells sorted from blood. Read against the paper, the sample's cell subset or site label means: CD45RA+ positively selected. The TCR originated in a man aged 18 to 35 in good health.

This receptor carries the CDR3 CATSGRAPYNEQFF. The DNA is as follows: TGTGCCACCAGCGGTCGGGCGCCCTACAATGAGCAGTTCTTC. Recombination linked TRBV15 to TRBJ2-1; the D gene cannot be named for sure. Measured from the cysteine to the phenylalanine, the CDR3 is 14 residues long. This entry keeps only the CDR3 DNA: 42 bases, framed from base 1. V gives up 5 bases and J gives up 2 bases, and the segment between their germline ends measures 10 bases. CDR1 and CDR2, looked up from the germline V gene (reference sequence), are LNHNV and YYDKDF.